One and the same sample provided the 7 T cell receptor beta chains below, sequenced in a study of Ad26.COV2.S vaccination and SARS-CoV-2 variants. Clones were sequenced by immunoSEQ multiplex PCR, and TCRdb holds only the in-frame ones, with some missing. Of over 400,000 clones in the sample, approximately 89% were seen once. Treatment meaning: over 15 received Ad26.COV2.S at low or high dose, single or two shots; roughly five received placebo; per-sample allocation not given. Day 63 after the first vaccine or placebo injection was the time point for sampling. Sample: peripheral blood, taken in a trial of Ad26.COV2.S vaccine versus placebo. These receptors all come from a person between 18 and 65 years old who received the Ad26.COV2.S COVID-19 vaccine or a placebo.

This sequence joins TRBV5-4 and TRBJ2-1, with TRBD2 identical over 9 bases. V trimming: 0 bases; J trimming: 6 bases; junction bases outside the gene matches: 1. From germline, CDR1 is SGHNT and CDR2 YYREEE (reference sequence). CDR3 size: 14 residues. The CDR3 loop is CASSLASGVNEQFF. CDR3 nucleotides: TGTGCCAGCAGCTTGGCTAGCGGGGTCAATGAGCAGTTCTTC.

A single count supports this clone. The J gene is TRBJ2-2, the V gene TRBV11-3; the D is unclear. The germline V and J ends were trimmed by 3 bases and 7 bases, with 9 bases remaining between them. Per the germline V gene, CDR1 is SGHNT and CDR2 is YENEEA. The CDR3 extends over 13 amino acids. The CDR3 nucleotides read TGTGCCAGCAGCTTTACTTCCTACGGGGAGCTGTTTTTT. Its translation is CASSFTSYGELFF.

The chain uses TRBV3-1 (or the pseudogene TRBV3-2) and TRBJ1-2, with D unresolved. V was cut by 4 bases and J by 5 bases, with 8 bases left in between. Germline V gene lookup returns CDR1 LGHDT and CDR2 YNNKEL (reference sequence). The CDR3 has 12 residues. The CDR3 DNA is TGTGCCAGCAGCCTCGAGGCTTATGGCTACACCTTC. Protein sequence: CASSLEAYGYTF.

The rearrangement uses TRBV13 and TRBJ2-2, with D unresolved. From germline, CDR1 is PRHDT and CDR2 FYEKMQ (reference sequence). The CDR3 extends over 14 amino acids. V was shortened by 3 bases and J by 4 bases, with 9 bases between the two germline ends. CDR3 protein: CASSLGLFTGELFF. CDR3 sequence (DNA): TGTGCCAGCAGCTTGGGCCTCTTCACCGGGGAGCTGTTTTTT.

The rearrangement uses TRBV4-1 and TRBJ1-5; the match to TRBD1 covers 7 bases. Germline lookup yields CDR1 MGHRA and CDR2 YSYEKL. The J segment lost 1 base and the V segment lost 1 base, leaving 4 bases of the junction unmatched. This CDR3 is built from 16 residues. The CDR3 region has the DNA TGCGCCAGCAGCCAAGTTGACAGGGCGAGCAATCAGCCCCAGCATTTT. The encoded protein is CASSQVDRASNQPQHF.

The chain has TRBV25-1 and TRBJ1-2, with 9 bases identical to TRBD1. The CDR3 totals 13 residues. Trimming took 7 bases from V and 4 from J; bases not matched to a gene: 4. Germline assignment: CDR1 MGHDK and CDR2 SYGVNS. The CDR3 DNA reads TGTGCCAGCACCTTGACAGGGGGCTATGGCTACACCTTC. Protein sequence: CASTLTGGYGYTF.

This clone occurred once. The chain links TRBV4-1 to TRBJ1-2; the D gene is possibly TRBD1 (6 bases). Germline CDR1 is MGHRA and CDR2 is YSYEKL. Trimming took 4 bases from V and 5 from J, leaving 20 bases between them. This CDR3 region has 16 residues. CDR3 sequence (DNA): TGCGCCAGCAGCCCACCGGGACCCCAAGGGGGATATGGCTACACCTTC. It is translated as CASSPPGPQGGYGYTF.